A selection of T cell receptor beta chains follows, all from one sample in a study of cytomegalovirus exposure and HLA in healthy donors. Sequencing used immunoSEQ multiplex PCR; TCRdb keeps in-frame clones, though not all of them. The sample lists 100,000 to 150,000 clones, around 84% occurring once. The material sequenced was PBMCs. These receptors all come from a man aged 45 to 65 in good health and CMV-seronegative. Each CDR3 is given with its conserved first and last residue. Each record gives: V gene, clone size, D gene, J gene, CDR3 DNA, CDR3 protein. D genes are given only for firm matches. Clone size, where shown, is once, few, many, or a class for clones that have expanded.

v_call: TRBV18; clone_size: .; d_call: TRBD1; j_call: TRBJ1-4; cdr3_nt: TGTGCCAGCTCCCGATGGGGACAGTCTAATGAAAAACTGTTTTTT; cdr3_aa: CASSRWGQSNEKLFF
v_call: TRBV5-5; clone_size: .; d_call: TRBD1; j_call: TRBJ1-2; cdr3_nt: TGTGCCAGCAGCCCAAGTCCCGGGACAGGGGGGGGCTACACCTTC; cdr3_aa: CASSPSPGTGGGYTF
v_call: TRBV13; clone_size: .; d_call: TRBD1; j_call: TRBJ2-3; cdr3_nt: TGTGCCAGCAGCTTAGGGGTGGGACAGGGAATCACAGATACGCAGTATTTT; cdr3_aa: CASSLGVGQGITDTQYF
v_call: TRBV7-9; clone_size: once; d_call: .; j_call: TRBJ2-1; cdr3_nt: TGTGCCAGCAGCTCCATCAGCGGTCGGACGTACAATGAGCAGTTCTTC; cdr3_aa: CASSSISGRTYNEQFF
v_call: TRBV6-1; clone_size: .; d_call: .; j_call: TRBJ2-3; cdr3_nt: TGTGCCAGCAGTGCCCGGGGGGCAGCCGATCCCACAGATACGCAGTATTTT; cdr3_aa: CASSARGAADPTDTQYF
v_call: TRBV9; clone_size: .; d_call: TRBD2; j_call: TRBJ2-1; cdr3_nt: TGTGCCAGCAGCCCTCCGGGGGTAGCGGGGGACCTAAACAATGAGCAGTTCTTC; cdr3_aa: CASSPPGVAGDLNNEQFF
v_call: TRBV5-1; clone_size: .; d_call: .; j_call: TRBJ2-2; cdr3_nt: TGCGCCAGCAGCGTGACAGTTCCCCTGAGTACCGGGGAGCTGTTTTTT; cdr3_aa: CASSVTVPLSTGELFF
v_call: TRBV9; clone_size: .; d_call: TRBD1; j_call: TRBJ1-4; cdr3_nt: TGTGCCAGCAATCAGGGGGCTAATGAAAAACTGTTTTTT; cdr3_aa: CASNQGANEKLFF
v_call: TRBV19; clone_size: .; d_call: .; j_call: TRBJ2-7; cdr3_nt: TGTGCCAGTAGTATAGAAGGGAGTCAGCAGTACTTC; cdr3_aa: CASSIEGSQQYF
v_call: TRBV9; clone_size: .; d_call: .; j_call: TRBJ2-7; cdr3_nt: TGTGCCAGCAGCGCGGGAGACGGGTCCTACGAGCAGTACTTC; cdr3_aa: CASSAGDGSYEQYF
v_call: TRBV2; clone_size: .; d_call: TRBD2; j_call: TRBJ2-5; cdr3_nt: TGTGCCAGCAGTGATCTACTAGCGGGAGAGACCCAGTACTTC; cdr3_aa: CASSDLLAGETQYF
v_call: TRBV19; clone_size: .; d_call: TRBD1; j_call: TRBJ2-7; cdr3_nt: TGTGCCACGTCCGAGACAGGGGCCTACGAGCAGTACTTC; cdr3_aa: CATSETGAYEQYF
v_call: TRBV5-1; clone_size: .; d_call: .; j_call: TRBJ1-1; cdr3_nt: TGCGCCAGCAGCCCTTTCTTGGAGGGCACTGAAGCTTTCTTT; cdr3_aa: CASSPFLEGTEAFF
v_call: TRBV7-9; clone_size: .; d_call: .; j_call: TRBJ1-1; cdr3_nt: TGTGCCAGCAGCTTAGTGGCAGGGCAGAACACTGAAGCTTTCTTT; cdr3_aa: CASSLVAGQNTEAFF
v_call: TRBV9; clone_size: .; d_call: .; j_call: TRBJ1-1; cdr3_nt: TGTGCCAGCAGCGTGACAGGTGGGAACACTGAAGCTTTCTTT; cdr3_aa: CASSVTGGNTEAFF
v_call: TRBV10-3; clone_size: .; d_call: .; j_call: TRBJ2-7; cdr3_nt: TGTGCCACGGCCCGGGACACGGGATCCTACGAGCAGTACTTC; cdr3_aa: CATARDTGSYEQYF
v_call: TRBV27; clone_size: .; d_call: TRBD2; j_call: TRBJ2-7; cdr3_nt: TGTGCCAGCAGTTGGACTAGCGGGGGACCCTACGAGCAGTACTTC; cdr3_aa: CASSWTSGGPYEQYF
v_call: TRBV29-1; clone_size: .; d_call: TRBD1; j_call: TRBJ2-4; cdr3_nt: TGCAGCGTCTTAGGGGGCGTAACGGACGTTCAGTACTTC; cdr3_aa: CSVLGGVTDVQYF
v_call: TRBV5-1; clone_size: .; d_call: .; j_call: TRBJ2-3; cdr3_nt: TGCGCCAGCAGCTTGGAGGGGTTTACAGGCGCAGATACGCAGTATTTT; cdr3_aa: CASSLEGFTGADTQYF
v_call: TRBV5-4; clone_size: .; d_call: TRBD2; j_call: TRBJ2-7; cdr3_nt: TGTGCCAGCAGCTTGGAAGTCGGGGGGAATCCCTACGAGCAGTACTTC; cdr3_aa: CASSLEVGGNPYEQYF